Listed here are 20 T cell receptor beta chains from one sample, sequenced in a study of blood T cell repertoires in COVID-19. The repertoire was sequenced with immunoSEQ multiplex PCR; TCRdb's copy has only in-frame clones and lacks some. The table lists about 410,000 clones, about 88% of them singletons. The sample taken for sequencing was peripheral blood. The receptor source for this set is a middle-aged woman with COVID-19, enrolled during active disease.

This clone was detected a few times. The chain is built from TRBV7-9 and TRBJ1-6, with no clear D. Looked up from germline, CDR1 is SEHNR and CDR2 is FQNEAQ (reference sequence). The CDR3 extends over 16 amino acids. The V gene lost 5 bases and the J gene lost 8 bases, with 19 bases spanning the gap. The CDR3 DNA follows: TGTGCCAGCAGCCTCTTTAGCCTCCAGCCCCATTCACCCCTCCACTTT. Translation gives CASSLFSLQPHSPLHF.

Only one count was recorded for this clone. This chain connects TRBV7-9 to TRBJ1-5, with unresolved D. This CDR3 has 13 amino acids. The ends were cut back, 3 bases at V and 4 bases at J, with 7 bases in the middle. CDR1 SEHNR and CDR2 FQNEAQ come from the germline V gene (reference sequence). DNA of the CDR3: TGTGCCAGCAGCTTCCTTCCGAATCAGCCCCAGCATTTT. Amino acid sequence: CASSFLPNQPQHF.

The chain carries TRBV4-1 and TRBJ2-1, with 10 bases fitting TRBD1. In germline, CDR1 is MGHRA, CDR2 YSYEKL. V was clipped by 1 base and J by 4 bases; unmatched bases: 7. CDR3 length: 17 residues. CDR3 in amino acids: CASSQGGGQGPYNEQFF. Here the CDR3 DNA reads TGCGCCAGCAGCCAAGGGGGGGGACAGGGGCCGTACAATGAGCAGTTCTTC.

CDR3 sequence (DNA): TGTGCCAGCAGTTTATCGGGGCATGGCAGCTATGGCTACACCTTC. Protein sequence: CASSLSGHGSYGYTF. This sequence joins TRBV27 and TRBJ1-2; possible D gene TRBD1, 5 bases. The V end lost 0 bases, the J end lost 4 bases, and 12 bases lay between the germline ends. The germline V gene has CDR1 MNHEY and CDR2 SMNVEV (reference sequence). This CDR3 has 15 residues.

The J gene is TRBJ1-2, the V gene TRBV30; TRBD1 aligns across 7 bases. The CDR3 extends over 12 amino acids. Losses at the gene ends were 2 bases for V and 7 bases for J; bases not matched to a gene: 4. In germline, CDR1 is GTSNPN, CDR2 SVGIG (reference sequence). The CDR3 protein is CAWSYRGGGYTF. The CDR3 DNA follows: TGTGCCTGGAGTTACAGGGGAGGTGGCTACACCTTC.

This chain joins TRBV2 and TRBJ1-5; tentative D call: TRBD1 (5 bases). The germline V gene encodes CDR1 SNHLY and CDR2 FYNNEI. This CDR3 has 14 amino acids. Between the trimmed V and J ends, which lost 1 base and 2 bases, there was a span of 6 bases. The chain's CDR3 is CASSEEQGNQPQHF. CDR3 sequence (DNA): TGTGCCAGCAGTGAAGAACAGGGCAATCAGCCCCAGCATTTT. Full variable domain (rest looked up from reference TRBV2 and TRBJ1-5): EPEVTQTPSHQVTQMGQEVILRCVPISNHLYFYWYRQILGQKVEFLVSFYNNEISEKSEIFDDQFSVERPDGSNFTLKIRSTKLEDSAMYFCASSEEQGNQPQHFGDGTRLSIL.

The V call is TRBV7-9, the J call TRBJ2-3; D is possibly TRBD2 (6 bases). Germline V gene sequence: CDR1 SEHNR, CDR2 FQNEAQ (reference sequence). CDR3 length: 15 amino acids. Trimming took off 3 bases at V and 2 bases at J, with 12 bases between the two ends. Here the CDR3 DNA reads TGTGCCAGCAGCTTCTGGGCGGGAATCACAGATACGCAGTATTTT. Translated: CASSFWAGITDTQYF.

The V gene is TRBV19, the J gene TRBJ1-3; 8 nucleotides match TRBD1. Germline V gene lookup returns CDR1 LNHDA and CDR2 SQIVND (reference sequence). The CDR3 covers 17 residues. After removal of 6 bases from V and 0 bases from J, the junction contained 10 bases not matched to a gene. The CDR3 protein is CASRDRGRKASGNTIYF. Written as DNA, the CDR3 is TGTGCCAGTAGAGACAGGGGTCGGAAAGCCTCTGGAAACACCATATATTTT.

The chain joins TRBV28 to TRBJ2-7; TRBD2 matches at 7 bases. CDR3 length: 14 amino acids. V lost 5 bases to trimming and J lost 1 base; unmatched junction nucleotides: 5. The V gene's germline CDR1 is MDHEN and CDR2 SYDVKM. CDR3 sequence: CASSRTSDSYEQYF. The DNA of the CDR3 is TGTGCCAGCAGTCGAACTAGCGATTCCTACGAGCAGTACTTC. Complete variable domain (other parts from reference TRBV28 and TRBJ2-7): DVKVTQSSRYLVKRTGEKVFLECVQDMDHENMFWYRQDPGLGLRLIYFSYDVKMKEKGDIPEGYSVSREKKERFSLILESASTNQTSMYLCASSRTSDSYEQYFGPGTRLTVT.

The chain joins TRBV6-5 to TRBJ1-5; no clear D gene. This CDR3 region has 14 residues. V shed 5 bases and J shed 4 bases, with 12 bases lying between them. Germline CDR1 reads MNHEY; CDR2 reads SVGAGI. The CDR3 is CASSSGSPNQPQHF. CDR3 DNA: TGTGCCAGCAGTAGCGGGAGCCCAAATCAGCCCCAGCATTTT.

The chain uses TRBV12-3 or TRBV12-4 and TRBJ2-4; tentatively, D is TRBD2 (6 bases). This CDR3 has 13 amino acids. The V end lost 5 bases, the J end lost 7 bases, and 12 bases lay between the germline ends. The CDR3 spells CASSSMAGNIQYF. CDR3 sequence (DNA): TGTGCCAGCAGTAGCATGGCGGGGAACATTCAGTACTTC.

V usage is TRBV27 and J usage is TRBJ1-2; 10 nucleotides line up with TRBD1. The germline V gene has CDR1 MNHEY and CDR2 SMNVEV (reference sequence). V gave up 5 bases and J gave up 6 bases; unmatched junction bases: 6. This CDR3 is 14 amino acids long. The CDR3 DNA reads TGTGCCAGCAGTCCGCCGGGACAGGGGCATGGCTACACCTTC. Translating gives CASSPPGQGHGYTF.

The chain links TRBV19 to TRBJ2-1, with TRBD2 matching over 14 bases. V trimming: 3 bases; J trimming: 6 bases; junction bases outside the gene matches: 10. There are 18 residues in the CDR3. CDR1 and CDR2 (germline): LNHDA, SQIVND (reference sequence). The CDR3 coding sequence is TGTGCCAGTAGTATGACGGGACTAGCGGGGGCCGTTCCCAATGAGCAGTTCTTC. It codes for CASSMTGLAGAVPNEQFF.

The chain links TRBV7-8 to TRBJ2-7, with 10 bases identical to TRBD1. The trim removed 0 bases at V and 2 bases at J, leaving 4 bases unmatched. Germline values: CDR1 SGHVS, CDR2 FQNEAQ. The CDR3 extends over 16 amino acids. The CDR3 reads CASSLAHGQGAYEQYF. For the CDR3, the DNA is TGTGCCAGCAGCTTAGCGCATGGACAGGGGGCCTACGAGCAGTACTTC. The entire variable domain, with the rest obtained from reference TRBV7-8 and TRBJ2-7, is as follows: GAGVSQSPRYKVAKRGQDVALRCDPISGHVSLFWYQQALGQGPEFLTYFQNEAQLDKSGLPSDRFFAERPEGSVSTLKIQRTQQEDSAVYLCASSLAHGQGAYEQYFGPGTRLTVT.

The chain uses TRBV6-2 or TRBV6-3 and TRBJ2-1; D gene uncertain. Germline CDR1 reads MNHEY; CDR2 reads SVGEGT. V was pared by 3 bases and J by 5 bases, with 8 bases between. The CDR3 is 13 amino acids. Here the CDR3 DNA reads TGTGCCAGCAGTTATGAGGAACACAATGAGCAGTTCTTC. It specifies CASSYEEHNEQFF.

The table lists this clone with a count of one. The chain is built from TRBV30 and TRBJ2-7; 9 nucleotides line up with TRBD1. In germline, CDR1 is GTSNPN, CDR2 SVGIG (reference sequence). With V trimmed by 0 bases and J by 1 base, 4 bases remained unmatched. This CDR3 has 15 residues. CDR3 nucleotide sequence: TGTGCCTGGAGTGTTGGGACAGGGCTTTCCTACGAGCAGTACTTC. Its protein is CAWSVGTGLSYEQYF.

V is TRBV19 and J is TRBJ1-1, with D unclear. Germline V lookup: CDR1 LNHDA, CDR2 SQIVND (reference sequence). V dropped 8 bases and J dropped 10 bases, with 23 bases sitting between them. This CDR3 is built from 14 residues. For the CDR3, the DNA is TGTGCCAGTGACCGAGGGCCGGGTAATTACGTAGCTTTCTTT. Translating it yields CASDRGPGNYVAFF. Filled out from reference TRBV19 and TRBJ1-1, the complete variable domain reads DGGITQSPKYLFRKEGQNVTLSCEQNLNHDAMYWYRQDPGQGLRLIYYSQIVNDFQKGDIAEGYSVSREKKESFPLTVTSAQKNPTAFYLCASDRGPGNYVAFFGQGTRLTVV.

The J gene is TRBJ2-3, the V gene TRBV7-6, with TRBD2 matching over 7 bases. CDR1 and CDR2 from the germline V gene are SGHVS and FNYEAQ. The CDR3 is 14 amino acids. J gave up 4 bases and V 5 bases, and 6 bases lay outside the gene matches. The DNA for the CDR3 is TGTGCCAGCAGCCCTGGGGGGGACGCAGATACGCAGTATTTT. Translated, it gives CASSPGGDADTQYF. The full variable domain, its missing parts supplied by reference TRBV7-6 and TRBJ2-3, is GAGVSQSPRYKVTKRGQDVALRCDPISGHVSLYWYRQALGQGPEFLTYFNYEAQQDKSGLPNDRFSAERPEGSISTLTIQRTEQRDSAMYRCASSPGGDADTQYFGPGTRLTVL.

This clone was counted only a few times. The rearrangement joins TRBV5-1 to TRBJ2-1; TRBD1 matches at 7 bases. From germline, CDR1 is SGHRS and CDR2 YFSETQ. After removal of 5 bases from V and 9 bases from J, the junction contained 8 bases not matched to a gene. This CDR3 comprises 13 residues. For the CDR3, the DNA is TGCGCCAGCAGTCGGACAGGCTCGGGTGAGCAGTTCTTC. Its translation is CASSRTGSGEQFF. The whole variable domain, remainder taken from reference TRBV5-1 and TRBJ2-1, is KAGVTQTPRYLIKTRGQQVTLSCSPISGHRSVSWYQQTPGQGLQFLFEYFSETQRNKGNFPGRFSGRQFSNSRSEMNVSTLELGDSALYLCASSRTGSGEQFFGPGTRLTVL.

The chain recombines TRBV5-4 with TRBJ1-2; TRBD1 is a possible D gene (6 bases). Trimming pared 6 bases from V and 2 bases from J, leaving 14 bases between. The CDR3 runs 14 residues. From germline, CDR1 is SGHNT and CDR2 YYREEE (reference sequence). CDR3 in DNA: TGTGCCAGCACGGGCATAGGGGGAAACTATGGCTACACCTTC. The encoded protein is CASTGIGGNYGYTF.